Each of the 4 T cell receptor beta chains below was sequenced from the same sample in a study of cytomegalovirus exposure and HLA in healthy donors (dated by TCRdb to 2015 to 2018). Library method: the immunoSEQ multiplex PCR assay. The multiplex PCR relied on a mix of 60 forward primers for TCR Vbeta segments and 13 reverse primers for TCR Jbeta segments. Held by TCRdb, this immuneACCESS table contains in-frame sequences only and omits some clones. Under half of the omission traces to an unresolved V gene where checked; the cause of the rest is unknown. The sample includes some 110,000 clones, with 70% to 80% observed a single time. The top ten clones comprise about 15% of the sample. The sequenced material came from PBMCs. The receptor set was obtained from a man between 50 and 59 years old in good health and CMV-seropositive.

V and J are TRBV5-4 and TRBJ1-1; 10 nucleotides agree with TRBD1. Trimming cost V 4 bases and J 6 bases; bases outside gene matches: 6. Germline assignment: CDR1 SGHNT and CDR2 YYREEE (reference sequence). The CDR3 sequence is 14 residues long. The DNA for the CDR3 is TGTGCCAGCAGCATCGGGACAGGGGTGGCTGAAGCTTTCTTT. This codes for CASSIGTGVAEAFF.

V is TRBV4-2 and J is TRBJ2-7; a weak D match, TRBD2 (5 bases). Germline V gene lookup returns CDR1 LGHNA and CDR2 YNFKEQ. V was trimmed by 0 bases and J by 1 base, leaving 10 bases between them. The CDR3 totals 15 residues. CDR3 region: CASSQELGGSYEQYF. The CDR3 nucleotides read TGTGCCAGCAGCCAAGAACTAGGCGGGTCCTACGAGCAGTACTTC.

The chain carries TRBV6-7 and TRBJ1-1, with 7 bases lining up with TRBD1. TRBV6-7 qualifies as an ORF whose function is uncertain. The CDR3 length is 14 residues. The J segment lost 0 bases and the V segment lost 6 bases, leaving 4 bases of the junction unmatched. CDR3 protein: CASRGGYMNTEAFF. The DNA for the CDR3 is TGTGCCAGCAGAGGGGGCTATATGAACACTGAAGCTTTCTTT.

This chain connects TRBV7-2 to TRBJ2-7; 8 bases agree with TRBD1. After removal of 1 base from V and 5 bases from J, the junction contained 7 bases not matched to a gene. The CDR3 length is 15 residues. CDR1 is SGHTA, CDR2 FQGNSA, per germline. Written as DNA, the CDR3 is TGTGCCAGCAGCTTAGACGCAGGGGGCTTTAACGAGCAGTACTTC. Protein product: CASSLDAGGFNEQYF.